Below are 23 T cell receptor beta chains sequenced from a single sample in a study of blood T cell repertoires in COVID-19. Method: immunoSEQ multiplex PCR; TCRdb's copy keeps in-frame clones and lacks some. Of about 210,000 clones in the sample, around 88% are singletons; the top ten hold 1.4% to 1.5%. The material sequenced was peripheral blood. These receptors were obtained from a man between 18 and 29 years old with active or convalescent COVID-19.

This clone was counted once. The rearrangement uses TRBV27 and TRBJ2-7; 8 bases line up with TRBD2. Germline V lookup: CDR1 MNHEY, CDR2 SMNVEV (reference sequence). This CDR3 has 18 amino acids. V trimming: 0 bases; J trimming: 3 bases; junction bases outside the gene matches: 13. CDR3 region: CASSLSFAGLAGIYEQYF. The CDR3 DNA is TGTGCCAGCAGTTTATCTTTTGCAGGACTAGCCGGGATCTACGAGCAGTACTTC.

The V call is TRBV19, the J call TRBJ1-3; D might be TRBD1 (6 bases). Per the germline V gene, CDR1 is LNHDA and CDR2 is SQIVND (reference sequence). Between the trimmed V and J ends, which lost 7 bases and 0 bases, there was a span of 13 bases. The CDR3 sequence is 15 residues long. The CDR3 coding sequence is TGTGCCAGTACGGTCAGGGGTTTCTCTGGAAACACCATATATTTT. Amino acids: CASTVRGFSGNTIYF.

The chain recombines TRBV7-2 with TRBJ1-5; D possibly corresponds to TRBD1 (6 bases). The CDR3 sequence is 15 residues long. Germline V gene sequence: CDR1 SGHTA, CDR2 FQGNSA. Trimming removed 2 bases from V and 6 bases from J, with 14 bases in between. The CDR3 bases are TGTGCCAGCAGCTTACGTCTGGGAGGGGGTCAGCCCCAGCATTTT. Translation gives CASSLRLGGGQPQHF.

This chain uses TRBV3-1 (or the pseudogene TRBV3-2) with TRBJ2-3; perhaps TRBD2 as D (6 bases). This CDR3 has 16 amino acids. V was pared by 1 base and J by 9 bases, with 20 bases between. The germline V gene has CDR1 LGHDT and CDR2 YNNKEL (reference sequence). The CDR3 DNA is TGTGCCAGCAGCCAAGCTAACCAACTAGCCCAGGCGACGCAGTATTTT. Residues: CASSQANQLAQATQYF.

V and J are TRBV6-4 and TRBJ2-3; D gene ambiguous. Germline lookup yields CDR1 MRHNA and CDR2 SNTAGT. This CDR3 is built from 14 residues. Trimming stripped 0 bases from V and 1 base from J, with 5 bases between. The CDR3 here is CASSDSQGTDTQYF. CDR3 DNA sequence: TGTGCCAGCAGTGACTCGCAGGGCACAGATACGCAGTATTTT.

The CDR3 nucleotides read TGTGCCAGCAGCCAAGATAGGGGGGGACGCCGTCAAGAGACCCAGTACTTC. Translated: CASSQDRGGRRQETQYF. The rearrangement links TRBV4-2 to TRBJ2-5, with D possibly matching TRBD2 (7 bases). The CDR3 spans 17 residues. The germline V gene has CDR1 LGHNA and CDR2 YNFKEQ. The V and J ends lost 0 bases and 2 bases respectively, with 16 bases between them.

V gene TRBV7-9 combines with J gene TRBJ2-1, with 7 nucleotides matching TRBD2. This CDR3 is 15 amino acids long. The trim removed 1 base at V and 2 bases at J, leaving 2 bases unmatched. Germline assignment: CDR1 SEHNR and CDR2 FQNEAQ (reference sequence). The CDR3 DNA sequence: TGTGCCAGCAGCTTAGACGGGAGGACCTACAATGAGCAGTTCTTC. It codes for CASSLDGRTYNEQFF.

This clone was seen only once. The rearrangement links TRBV10-2 to TRBJ2-1; no reliable D call. Trimming took 7 bases from V and 7 from J, leaving 23 bases between them. Germline V lookup: CDR1 WSHSY, CDR2 SAAADI. The CDR3 contains 16 residues. CDR3 bases: TGCGCCAGCAACCCGTCGGAAACCTTGTTGAGGAATGAGCAGTTCTTC. Translation gives CASNPSETLLRNEQFF.

This rearrangement joins TRBV6-2 or TRBV6-3 to TRBJ2-7, with no clear D. Germline CDR1 and CDR2: MNHEY and SVGEGT. The germline V and J ends were trimmed by 5 bases and 7 bases, with 12 bases remaining between them. The CDR3 covers 12 residues. CDR3 sequence reads: CASSRGLREQYF. In DNA form, the CDR3 reads TGTGCCAGCAGTCGCGGCCTGAGGGAGCAGTACTTC.

The CDR3 here is CASSLRTGVTNTGELFF. In DNA form, the CDR3 reads TGTGCCAGCAGTTTAAGGACAGGGGTTACGAACACCGGGGAGCTGTTTTTT. This rearrangement joins TRBV27 to TRBJ2-2, with 9 nucleotides matching TRBD1. Germline V gene lookup returns CDR1 MNHEY and CDR2 SMNVEV (reference sequence). V lost 2 bases and J lost 0; bases outside the gene matches: 4. CDR3 length: 17 residues.

V is TRBV6-5 and J is TRBJ1-1; the D gene is possibly TRBD1 (6 bases). The CDR3 spans 14 residues. CDR1 and CDR2 (germline): MNHEY, SVGAGI. V lost 6 bases and J 2 bases, leaving 13 bases between the germline ends. The CDR3 loop reads CASRDRMDNTEAFF. DNA for the CDR3: TGTGCCAGCAGGGACAGAATGGACAACACTGAAGCTTTCTTT.

The CDR3 nucleotides read TGCGCCAGCAGCGAGGTCGAGCCCTACGAGCAGTACTTC. Its translation is CASSEVEPYEQYF. The gene calls are TRBV5-1 and TRBJ2-7; D gene ambiguous. Germline V lookup: CDR1 SGHRS, CDR2 YFSETQ. This CDR3 has 13 residues. V lost 4 bases to trimming and J lost 2 bases, with 10 bases between them.

This chain joins TRBV4-3 and TRBJ2-1; TRBD1 matches 10 bases. Germline CDR1 and CDR2: LGHNA and YSLEER. This CDR3 is built from 18 residues. The J segment lost 5 bases and the V segment lost 0 bases, leaving 10 bases of the junction unmatched. CDR3 protein: CASSQDSPPGQGNNEQFF. CDR3 coding DNA: TGCGCCAGCAGCCAAGATTCCCCGCCGGGACAGGGGAACAATGAGCAGTTCTTC.

The V call is TRBV14, the J call TRBJ1-4; weak D call: TRBD1 (6 bases). The germline V gene encodes CDR1 SGHDN and CDR2 FVKESK. CDR3 size: 15 residues. Trimming took off 0 bases at V and 4 bases at J, with 9 bases between the two ends. CDR3 amino acids: CASSQEQGLNEKLFF. CDR3 DNA sequence: TGTGCCAGCAGCCAAGAACAGGGCCTTAATGAAAAACTGTTTTTT.

This clone was counted once. CDR3 sequence (DNA): TGCGCCAGCACCCCCGAGCTTACTAGCGGGATCAGGGGGGAGCTGTTTTTT. Translating it yields CASTPELTSGIRGELFF. The chain couples TRBV5-1 to TRBJ2-2; TRBD2 aligns across 10 bases. The germline CDR1 and CDR2 sequences are SGHRS and YFSETQ. Germline trimming cut 6 bases from V and 8 bases from J; bases unmatched to any gene: 16. This CDR3 has 17 amino acids. The whole variable domain, filled in from reference TRBV5-1 and TRBJ2-2, reads KAGVTQTPRYLIKTRGQQVTLSCSPISGHRSVSWYQQTPGQGLQFLFEYFSETQRNKGNFPGRFSGRQFSNSRSEMNVSTLELGDSALYLCASTPELTSGIRGELFFGEGSRLTVL.

The V and J genes are TRBV18 and TRBJ2-5, with TRBD1 identical over 7 bases. Germline CDR1 reads KGHSH; CDR2 reads LQKENI. V dropped 4 bases and J dropped 2; count of bases not matched to a gene: 1. This CDR3 is 13 amino acids long. CDR3 coding DNA: TGTGCCAGCTCACGACAGGGACAAGAGACCCAGTACTTC. Its protein is CASSRQGQETQYF.

J is TRBJ2-1 and V is TRBV5-4, with 7 positions matching TRBD1. Germline loops: CDR1 SGHNT, CDR2 YYREEE (reference sequence). The ends lost 1 base at V and 6 bases at J; junction bases unmatched: 10. This CDR3 has 16 residues. The CDR3 nucleotides are TGTGCCAGCAGCTTGAAGAAGGGGGCCCAAATCAATGAGCAGTTCTTC. Its translation is CASSLKKGAQINEQFF.

The chain joins TRBV10-2 to TRBJ2-7, with 8 bases identical to TRBD1. In germline, CDR1 is WSHSY, CDR2 SAAADI. Losses at the gene ends were 6 bases for V and 2 bases for J; bases not matched to a gene: 6. This CDR3 region has 14 residues. The CDR3 region is CASRPGQVPYEQYF. For the CDR3, the DNA is TGCGCCAGCAGACCGGGACAGGTCCCCTACGAGCAGTACTTC.

V gene TRBV7-2 combines with J gene TRBJ2-2; no clear D gene. There are 13 residues in the CDR3. The V end was cut by 1 base, the J end by 7 bases, with 7 bases between. Per the germline V gene, CDR1 is SGHTA and CDR2 is FQGNSA. CDR3 protein: CASSLVTIGELFF. CDR3 in DNA: TGTGCCAGCAGCTTAGTTACTATCGGGGAGCTGTTTTTT.

The CDR3 spells CASSQPRVAGRTGELFF. The CDR3 bases are TGCGCCAGCAGCCAGCCTCGGGTAGCGGGAAGGACCGGGGAGCTGTTTTTT. The chain employs TRBV4-1 and TRBJ2-2, with 8 nucleotides matching TRBD2. This CDR3 is built from 17 residues. J gave up 5 bases and V 3 bases, and 11 bases lay outside the gene matches. Germline V gene lookup returns CDR1 MGHRA and CDR2 YSYEKL.

The V and J genes are TRBV7-9 and TRBJ2-1; 14 nucleotides agree with TRBD2. V was clipped by 1 base and J by 2 bases; unmatched bases: 1. This CDR3 spans 17 amino acids. CDR1 SEHNR and CDR2 FQNEAQ come from the germline V gene (reference sequence). The CDR3 region has the DNA TGTGCCAGCAGCTTAGGGGGACTAGCGGGAGCCTACAATGAGCAGTTCTTC. Its protein product is CASSLGGLAGAYNEQFF.

The rearrangement uses TRBV28 and TRBJ2-3; 9 bases line up with TRBD1. Germline V CDR1 and CDR2: MDHEN, SYDVKM. The CDR3 spans 15 residues. Trimming took 3 bases from V and 5 from J; bases not matched to a gene: 6. The CDR3 loop reads CASSFQTGGIDTQYF. In DNA, the CDR3 is TGTGCCAGCAGTTTCCAGACAGGGGGGATAGATACGCAGTATTTT.

The rearrangement joins TRBV11-2 to TRBJ2-7; possibly TRBD2 for D (7 bases). CDR1 and CDR2 from the germline V gene are SGHAT and FQNNGV. V was shortened by 8 bases and J by 2 bases, with 10 bases between the two germline ends. The CDR3 has 12 residues. CDR3 in amino acids: CASLGGAYEQYF. The DNA for the CDR3 is TGTGCCAGCTTAGGGGGGGCCTACGAGCAGTACTTC.